Sequencing of this T cell receptor beta chain was carried out in a study of blood T cell repertoires in COVID-19. Study overall: Specimens from acute and convalescent COVID-19 originated in the United States, Italy and Spain. T cells, B-cell-depleted T cells, or PBMCs provided the cDNA or gDNA that served as material.

Source study methods: Reference gene primers were amplified, and this amplification served to estimate nucleated cell counts. Some clones are missing from TCRdb's copy, which holds only in-frame ones; the method was immunoSEQ multiplex PCR. V, J and clone size were drawn from that table, and D and trimming were deduced from the DNA. The sample has about 110,000 clones, 88% seen once; the top ten hold over 2%. V lost 4 bases to trimming and J lost 2 bases; unmatched junction nucleotides: 10. CDR1 MGHDK and CDR2 SYGVNS come from the germline V gene. The CDR3 is 18 amino acids. V is TRBV25-1 and J is TRBJ2-3, with TRBD2 identical over 12 bases. The sequence was collected from a human donor in a cohort sampled during active COVID-19. The sequenced sample consisted of peripheral blood. CDR3 in DNA: TGTGCCAGCAGTGCGACTCCCGGACTAGCGGGGATCACAGATACGCAGTATTTT. This encodes CASSATPGLAGITDTQYF.